This T cell receptor (beta chain) was recorded in a study of blood T cells in healthy people across ages. Overall study: In model experiments, template switching was able to capture about one barcoded beta molecule for every two T cells that were present.

As for this clonotype: Its antigen is unknown.

The CDR3 is 15 residues long. Per germline, CDR1 DFQATT and CDR2 SNEGSKA (reference sequence). Trimming took 6 bases from V and 3 from J; bases not matched to a gene: 9. Study-level findings and limits: Aged donors had fewer naive CD4+ cells and lower diversity than long-lived donors.

Sample-barcoded 5' priming and a J-beta primer mix drove a second PCR of about 7 to 11 cycles. A tag from a template-switch adaptor with 12 random nucleotides marked each cDNA molecule. Each CDR3 protein gets one entry after TCRdb re-called the 5' RACE reads with MiXCR. The sample contains 720,000 or so distinct CDR3 sequences, about 43% of which appear only once. V is TRBV20-1 and J is TRBJ2-7; 12 bases are shared with TRBD2. Sequencing used blood. The sequence was collected from a man aged 80 or over in good health. The CDR3 spells CSATTGLAGSYEQYF. For the CDR3, the DNA is TGCAGTGCCACAACGGGACTAGCGGGCAGCTACGAGCAGTACTTC.